The 20 T cell receptor beta chains given below trace back to one sample, sequenced in a study of blood T cell repertoires in COVID-19. This table comes from immunoSEQ multiplex PCR, and its TCRdb copy is limited to in-frame clones, with some not included. This sample carries a few hundred thousand clones, 80% to 90% of them seen once, and the ten largest clones take about 2.2%. The specimen sequenced was peripheral blood. Every receptor here comes from a woman aged 45-65 years with acute or convalescent COVID-19.

The chain combines TRBV19 with TRBJ1-1; D gene unclear. Germline V gene data show CDR1 as LNHDA and CDR2 as SQIVND (reference sequence). Trimming removed 0 bases from V and 0 bases from J, with 8 bases in between. This CDR3 spans 15 amino acids. The CDR3 region has the DNA TGTGCCAGTAGTATAGATATAAGAGTGAACACTGAAGCTTTCTTT. As protein: CASSIDIRVNTEAFF. Together with reference TRBV19 and TRBJ1-1, the CDR3 gives the full variable domain: DGGITQSPKYLFRKEGQNVTLSCEQNLNHDAMYWYRQDPGQGLRLIYYSQIVNDFQKGDIAEGYSVSREKKESFPLTVTSAQKNPTAFYLCASSIDIRVNTEAFFGQGTRLTVV.

The V gene is TRBV3-1 (or the pseudogene TRBV3-2), the J gene TRBJ1-5; possibly TRBD1 for D (5 bases). Trimming cost V 4 bases and J 7 bases, with 11 bases left between them. There are 13 residues in the CDR3. Germline CDR1 is LGHDT and CDR2 is YNNKEL (reference sequence). CDR3 region: CASSRRVGQPQHF. The DNA of the CDR3 is TGTGCCAGCAGCCGCAGGGTAGGGCAGCCCCAGCATTTT.

This clone was recorded once. The chain employs TRBV19 and TRBJ1-2; 8 bases fit TRBD1. There are 16 residues in the CDR3. Per the germline V gene, CDR1 is LNHDA and CDR2 is SQIVND (reference sequence). J was trimmed by 4 bases and V by 3 bases; bases with no gene match: 10. In nucleotides, the CDR3 is TGTGCCAGTAGTATCCTGGGACAGGTGGGGACCTATGGCTACACCTTC. This translates into CASSILGQVGTYGYTF.

V and J are TRBV14 and TRBJ2-7, with D possibly matching TRBD2 (5 bases). CDR1 is SGHDN, CDR2 FVKESK, per germline. Deletions cut 1 base from V and 3 bases from J, with 10 bases between. This CDR3 spans 14 amino acids. This CDR3 is CASSQASGGYEQYF. Here the CDR3 DNA reads TGTGCCAGCAGCCAAGCGTCAGGAGGCTACGAGCAGTACTTC.

The V and J genes are TRBV27 and TRBJ2-2, with a weak D call TRBD1 (5 bases). CDR3 length: 14 amino acids. The germline V gene encodes CDR1 MNHEY and CDR2 SMNVEV (reference sequence). Trimming removed 3 bases at V and 8 bases at J, with 13 bases between. CDR3 bases: TGTGCCAGCAGTTTTAATGGGGCGCCGGGGGAGCTGTTTTTT. This translates into CASSFNGAPGELFF.

This chain joins TRBV5-6 and TRBJ1-5; possible D gene TRBD1, 5 bases. The V gene lost 6 bases and the J gene lost 1 base, with 14 bases spanning the gap. Germline V gene data show CDR1 as SGHDT and CDR2 as YYEEEE. The CDR3 runs to 15 residues. DNA of the CDR3: TGTGCCAGCACCCAGGGTGTCGGGAGCAATCAGCCCCAGCATTTT. As protein: CASTQGVGSNQPQHF.

This chain uses TRBV2 with TRBJ1-5; 9 bases are shared with TRBD1. CDR1 and CDR2 (germline): SNHLY, FYNNEI. The V segment lost 4 bases and the J segment 3 bases; nucleotides outside the gene matches: 10. This CDR3 has 17 amino acids. DNA for the CDR3: TGTGCCAGCAGTGCGGACAGGGGCGGCCGTCTCAATCAGCCCCAGCATTTT. Its protein is CASSADRGGRLNQPQHF.

The chain carries TRBV6-2 or TRBV6-3 and TRBJ2-7, with TRBD1 as a possible D gene (6 bases). V lost 0 bases, J lost 1 base, and 13 bases lay in between. The CDR3 has 16 amino acids. The germline V gene encodes CDR1 MNHEY and CDR2 SVGEGT. The CDR3 sequence: CASSYSGTGNSYEQYF. The CDR3 DNA reads as TGTGCCAGCAGTTACTCAGGCACAGGGAATTCCTACGAGCAGTACTTC.

The genes are TRBV27 and TRBJ2-3; 7 bases line up with TRBD1. The V gene's germline CDR1 is MNHEY and CDR2 SMNVEV (reference sequence). The CDR3 is 14 amino acids. Losses at the gene ends were 5 bases for V and 2 bases for J; bases not matched to a gene: 4. CDR3 sequence reads: CASSPGQNTDTQYF. CDR3 in DNA: TGTGCCAGCAGTCCGGGACAGAACACAGATACGCAGTATTTT.

The genes are TRBV18 and TRBJ2-1; 9 bases match TRBD2. CDR3 length: 15 amino acids. V lost 3 bases to trimming and J lost 10 bases; unmatched junction nucleotides: 10. Per germline, CDR1 KGHSH and CDR2 LQKENI. CDR3 DNA: TGTGCCAGCTCACCGGGACTAGCTGCTGAGGGGGAGCAGTTCTTC. Its translation: CASSPGLAAEGEQFF.

This clone was picked up one time. V is TRBV7-8 and J is TRBJ2-7; 7 bases align to TRBD2. Trimming at V came to 4 bases and at J to 2 bases, leaving 11 bases not matched to a gene. The germline V gene has CDR1 SGHVS and CDR2 FQNEAQ. There are 16 residues in the CDR3. The CDR3 spells CASSSRTVRGAYEQYF. The CDR3 bases are TGTGCCAGCAGCTCAAGGACTGTTCGGGGGGCCTACGAGCAGTACTTC.

The rearrangement links TRBV3-1 (or the pseudogene TRBV3-2) to TRBJ2-2; D might be TRBD2 (5 bases). The CDR3 has 15 amino acids. V was shortened by 1 base and J by 2 bases, with 8 bases between the two germline ends. Germline CDR1 reads LGHDT; CDR2 reads YNNKEL (reference sequence). The CDR3 sequence is CASSQGTLNTGELFF. The CDR3 nucleotides read TGTGCCAGCAGCCAAGGGACTCTAAACACCGGGGAGCTGTTTTTT.

The chain couples TRBV4-1 to TRBJ2-7, with D possibly TRBD1 on 6 matching bases. The CDR3 has 14 residues. CDR1 is MGHRA and CDR2 is YSYEKL in the germline V gene. Trimming shortened V by 0 bases and J by 4 bases, and 10 bases separated the two germline ends. The CDR3 region is CASSQEDSPYEQYF. CDR3 DNA sequence: TGCGCCAGCAGCCAAGAGGACAGTCCTTACGAGCAGTACTTC.

This clone was recorded once. J is TRBJ1-2 and V is TRBV14; the match to TRBD1 covers 9 bases. The CDR3 is 18 amino acids. The trim removed 6 bases at V and 4 bases at J, leaving 18 bases unmatched. The germline CDR1 and CDR2 sequences are SGHDN and FVKESK. The CDR3 coding sequence is TGTGCCAGCAGTTCCCAGAAGAGTTCCGGGACAGGGCTCTATGGCTACACCTTC. Translating gives CASSSQKSSGTGLYGYTF.

This clone was seen a single time. The chain couples TRBV12-5 to TRBJ1-4; D call uncertain. The V gene lost 6 bases and the J gene lost 5 bases, with 7 bases spanning the gap. This CDR3 comprises 12 residues. CDR1 and CDR2 (germline): LGHNT, FRNRAP. The CDR3 is CASGIENEKLFF. The CDR3 DNA is TGTGCTAGTGGCATAGAAAATGAAAAACTGTTTTTT.

The chain employs TRBV12-5 and TRBJ1-3; D is uncertain. With 3 bases removed from V and 0 bases from J, the gap between germline ends came to 9 bases. Germline V gives CDR1 LGHNT, CDR2 FRNRAP. The CDR3 loop spans 15 amino acids. The DNA of the CDR3 is TGTGCTAGTGGTTTAACGCTTAGCTCTGGAAACACCATATATTTT. Residues: CASGLTLSSGNTIYF. Together with reference TRBV12-5 and TRBJ1-3, the CDR3 gives the full variable domain: DARVTQTPRHKVTEMGQEVTMRCQPILGHNTVFWYRQTMMQGLELLAYFRNRAPLDDSGMPKDRFSAEMPDATLATLKIQPSEPRDSAVYFCASGLTLSSGNTIYFGEGSWLTVV.

This clone was counted a few times. V gene TRBV6-5 combines with J gene TRBJ2-7; the D gene is possibly TRBD1 (6 bases). V lost 3 bases, J lost 3 bases, and 15 bases lay in between. The CDR3 has 15 residues. Germline lookup yields CDR1 MNHEY and CDR2 SVGAGI. The CDR3 sequence: CASSYNWGQSYEQYF. The CDR3 coding sequence is TGTGCCAGCAGTTATAACTGGGGGCAGAGCTACGAGCAGTACTTC.

The V gene is TRBV3-1 (or the pseudogene TRBV3-2), the J gene TRBJ1-2; D not certain. Germline lookup yields CDR1 LGHDT and CDR2 YNNKEL (reference sequence). The V and J ends lost 1 base and 3 bases respectively, with 12 bases between them. The CDR3 is made up of 15 amino acids. The CDR3 is CASSQGLMPDYGYTF. The CDR3 DNA reads TGTGCCAGCAGCCAAGGTCTAATGCCGGACTATGGCTACACCTTC.

Concerning this clone: The conserved phenylalanine or tryptophan is not found at the CDR3 terminus, so this likely reflects a read error. The chain employs TRBV29-1 and TRBJ1-6; D unclear. The germline V gene has CDR1 SQVTM and CDR2 ANQGSEA. Trimming removed 2 bases from V and 7 bases from J, with 18 bases in between. The CDR3 loop spans 16 amino acids. CDR3 sequence reads: CSVERPNGERNSPLHL. CDR3 bases: TGCAGCGTTGAAAGACCAAATGGAGAGAGGAATTCACCCCTCCACCTT.

This clone was seen just once. The CDR3 DNA reads TGTGCCACCAGTGTTACACAGGGAAAGAGGGCAGATACGCAGTATTTT. This encodes CATSVTQGKRADTQYF. This chain joins TRBV24-1 and TRBJ2-3; D possibly corresponds to TRBD1 (6 bases). The CDR3 is 16 residues long. Trimming took off 5 bases at V and 4 bases at J, with 18 bases between the two ends. The V gene's germline CDR1 is KGHDR and CDR2 SFDVKD.